This T cell receptor beta chain is drawn from a study of multiple sclerosis patients with progressive multifocal leukoencephalopathy. Study summary: Longitudinal control samples came from natalizumab-treated multiple sclerosis patients without PML.

Time point: before natalizumab initiation. T0 blood was collected before the first natalizumab infusion. The germline V gene encodes CDR1 SNHLY and CDR2 FYNNEI. Trimming pared 2 bases from V and 1 base from J, leaving 8 bases between. There are 14 residues in the CDR3. With respect to this clone: What it binds is not known.

Broader study findings: In most PML patients, TRB repertoires appeared less diverse by entropy.

This table comes from immunoSEQ multiplex PCR, and its TCRdb copy is limited to in-frame clones, with some not included. The sample records around 32,000 clones, about 92% being singletons. The sequencing sample was made of PBMCs. The receptor comes from a man aged 25 to 45 with multiple sclerosis. The J gene is TRBJ2-5, the V gene TRBV2; no firm D call. CDR3 amino acids: CASSEYRAQETQYF. The DNA of the CDR3 is TGTGCCAGCAGTGAATATAGGGCCCAAGAGACCCAGTACTTC.